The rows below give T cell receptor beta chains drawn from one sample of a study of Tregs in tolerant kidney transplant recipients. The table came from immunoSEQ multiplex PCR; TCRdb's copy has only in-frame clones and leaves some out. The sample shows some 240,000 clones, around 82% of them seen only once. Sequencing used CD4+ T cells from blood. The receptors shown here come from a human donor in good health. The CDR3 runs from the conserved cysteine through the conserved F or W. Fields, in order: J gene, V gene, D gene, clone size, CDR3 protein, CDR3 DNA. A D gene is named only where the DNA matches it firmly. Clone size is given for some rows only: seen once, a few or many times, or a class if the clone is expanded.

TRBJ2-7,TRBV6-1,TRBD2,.,CASTQREGGGGEQYF,TGTGCCAGCACCCAACGGGAGGGAGGTGGAGGCGAGCAGTACTTC
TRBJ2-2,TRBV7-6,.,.,CASSLVLRGFSRELFF,TGTGCCAGCAGCTTAGTGCTCCGAGGGTTTAGCCGGGAGCTGTTTTTT
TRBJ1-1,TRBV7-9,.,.,CASSPRNTEAFF,TGTGCCAGCAGCCCCCGGAACACTGAAGCTTTCTTT
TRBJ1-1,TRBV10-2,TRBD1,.,CASSPGTENTEAFF,TGCGCCAGCAGCCCCGGGACAGAGAACACTGAAGCTTTCTTT
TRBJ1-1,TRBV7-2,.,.,CASSLRMNTEAFF,TGTGCCAGCAGCTTAAGAATGAACACTGAAGCTTTCTTT
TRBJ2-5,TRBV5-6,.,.,CASSEWSVETQYF,TGTGCCAGCAGCGAATGGTCAGTAGAGACCCAGTACTTC
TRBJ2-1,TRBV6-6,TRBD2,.,CASSLGLAGVNEQFF,TGTGCCAGCAGTTTGGGACTAGCAGGGGTCAATGAGCAGTTCTTC
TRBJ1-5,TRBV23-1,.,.,CASPRPPQYSNQPQHF,TGCGCCAGCCCGCGTCCGCCCCAGTATAGCAATCAGCCCCAGCATTTT
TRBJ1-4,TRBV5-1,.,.,CASSLSDLNEKLFF,TGCGCCAGCAGCTTGTCGGACCTAAATGAAAAACTGTTTTTT
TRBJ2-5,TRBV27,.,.,CASGTGVRGETQYF,TGTGCCAGCGGCACAGGAGTTCGTGGGGAGACCCAGTACTTC
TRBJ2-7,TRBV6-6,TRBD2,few,CASSYISGGDEQYF,TGTGCCAGCAGTTACATTAGCGGGGGAGACGAGCAGTACTTC
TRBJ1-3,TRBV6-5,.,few,CASSYSGNSGNTIYF,TGTGCCAGCAGTTACAGCGGGAACTCTGGAAACACCATATATTTT
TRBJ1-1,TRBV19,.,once,CASSPGAGVNTEAFF,TGTGCCAGTAGCCCAGGGGCAGGGGTGAACACTGAAGCTTTCTTT
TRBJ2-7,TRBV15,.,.,CATRRDVAYEQYF,TGTGCCACCAGACGGGACGTAGCCTACGAGCAGTACTTC
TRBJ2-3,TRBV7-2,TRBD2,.,CASSFIRTSRYF,TGTGCCAGCAGCTTCATTCGGACTAGCAGGTATTTT
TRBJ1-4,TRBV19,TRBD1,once,CASRTGTGGATNEKLFF,TGTGCCAGTAGGACCGGGACAGGGGGCGCAACTAATGAAAAACTGTTTTTT
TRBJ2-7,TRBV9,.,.,CASSGRLGLYEQYF,TGTGCCAGCAGCGGGCGCCTAGGGCTCTACGAGCAGTACTTC
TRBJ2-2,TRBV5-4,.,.,CASSLAGRESTGELFF,TGTGCCAGCAGCTTGGCGGGGCGGGAAAGCACCGGGGAGCTGTTTTTT
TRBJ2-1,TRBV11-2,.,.,CASSLGLYNEQFF,TGTGCCAGCAGCTTAGGACTATACAATGAGCAGTTCTTC
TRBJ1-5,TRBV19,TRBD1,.,CASSRRDSWGNQPQHF,TGTGCCAGTAGTAGACGGGACAGCTGGGGCAATCAGCCCCAGCATTTT
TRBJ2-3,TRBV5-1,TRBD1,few,CASSLFRTGVTDTQYF,TGCGCCAGCAGCTTGTTTAGGACAGGGGTCACAGATACGCAGTATTTT
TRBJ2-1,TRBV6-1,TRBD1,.,CASRRTGASNEQFF,TGTGCCAGCAGGAGGACAGGGGCAAGCAATGAGCAGTTCTTC
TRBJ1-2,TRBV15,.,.,CATSRGRDYGYTF,TGTGCCACCAGCAGAGGCCGGGACTATGGCTACACCTTC
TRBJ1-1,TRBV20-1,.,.,CSAVPGVLAFF,TGCAGTGCCGTACCGGGGGTCTTGGCTTTCTTT
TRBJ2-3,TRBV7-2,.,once,CASSLLITDTQYF,TGTGCCAGCAGCTTACTTATCACAGATACGCAGTATTTT
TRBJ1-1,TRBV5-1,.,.,CASSGAGTGNTEAFF,TGCGCCAGCAGCGGAGCCGGGACTGGGAACACTGAAGCTTTCTTT
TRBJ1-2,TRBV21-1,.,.,CAVVGGRVIYGYTF,TGTGCCGTCGTCGGGGGGCGTGTTATCTATGGCTACACCTTC
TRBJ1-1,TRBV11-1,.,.,CASSFLGSTEAFF,TGTGCCAGCAGCTTTCTGGGGAGCACTGAAGCTTTCTTT
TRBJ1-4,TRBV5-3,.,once,CARSSWPQDDREKLFF,TGTGCCAGAAGCTCATGGCCACAGGATGACAGAGAAAAACTGTTTTTT
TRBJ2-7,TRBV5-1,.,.,CASSGGLVGGPGEQYF,TGCGCCAGCAGCGGAGGTCTGGTCGGGGGGCCGGGTGAGCAGTACTTC
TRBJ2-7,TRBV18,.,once,CASSPHGYEQYF,TGTGCCAGCTCACCACACGGATACGAGCAGTACTTC